Below are 32 T cell receptor beta chains sequenced from a single sample in a study of blood T cell repertoires in COVID-19 (dated by TCRdb to 2020 to 2021). The library was generated by the immunoSEQ multiplex PCR assay. Entries here come from immuneACCESS through TCRdb and include only in-frame sequences with V and J called. Some clones fail to appear in such tables; in the studies checked, an unresolved V gene covers under half of the shortfall, and the cause of the remainder is unknown. The sample records fewer than 350,000 clones, almost 90% of which are singletons. The ten largest clones capture 1% of the sample. Specimen: PBMCs or T cells enriched from blood (not recorded which). The origin of the receptors is a woman aged 25 to 39 who had been exposed to COVID-19.

This clone was seen once. V is TRBV11-1 and J is TRBJ1-2; tentatively, D is TRBD1 (6 bases). CDR1 and CDR2 from the germline V gene are SGHAT and FQDESV (reference sequence). The CDR3 runs 15 residues. V was clipped by 3 bases and J by 5 bases, with 16 bases between them. The CDR3: CASSLSTGLGYGYTF. The CDR3 nucleotides are TGTGCCAGCAGCTTGTCGACAGGATTAGGGTATGGCTACACCTTC.

J is TRBJ1-1 and V is TRBV5-1; the D gene is possibly TRBD1 (5 bases). This CDR3 comprises 15 residues. CDR1 and CDR2 from the germline V gene are SGHRS and YFSETQ. Trimming left V 3 bases short and J 6 bases short, with 18 bases between. CDR3 in DNA: TGCGCCAGCAGCTCGGGCGGTACCGACAGATCTGAAGCTTTCTTT. Translating it yields CASSSGGTDRSEAFF. The complete variable domain, with remaining parts taken from reference TRBV5-1 and TRBJ1-1, reads KAGVTQTPRYLIKTRGQQVTLSCSPISGHRSVSWYQQTPGQGLQFLFEYFSETQRNKGNFPGRFSGRQFSNSRSEMNVSTLELGDSALYLCASSSGGTDRSEAFFGQGTRLTVV.

The V call is TRBV5-1, the J call TRBJ1-6; 10 bases match TRBD1. The CDR3 covers 16 residues. The V gene end was trimmed by 4 bases and the J gene end by 9 bases; junction bases not matched to a gene: 10. Germline values: CDR1 SGHRS, CDR2 YFSETQ. CDR3 coding DNA: TGCGCCAGCAGCCAGGGACAGGGGATGGCTAGTTCACCCCTCCACTTT. Protein: CASSQGQGMASSPLHF.

The rearrangement uses TRBV19 and TRBJ1-5; TRBD1 aligns across 8 bases. Germline-derived CDR1 and CDR2 are LNHDA and SQIVND (reference sequence). V shed 4 bases, J shed 7 bases, and the junction held 6 bases outside the gene matches. This CDR3 has 14 amino acids. CDR3 protein: CASSTGTGGQPQHF. The CDR3 nucleotides read TGTGCCAGTAGTACGGGGACAGGAGGACAGCCCCAGCATTTT. The full variable domain, in which reference TRBV19 and TRBJ1-5 provide the parts outside the CDR3, is DGGITQSPKYLFRKEGQNVTLSCEQNLNHDAMYWYRQDPGQGLRLIYYSQIVNDFQKGDIAEGYSVSREKKESFPLTVTSAQKNPTAFYLCASSTGTGGQPQHFGDGTRLSIL.

This clone was counted a single time. The chain uses TRBV7-8 and TRBJ2-7; TRBD2 matches 8 bases. Losses at the gene ends were 8 bases for V and 3 bases for J; bases not matched to a gene: 12. The CDR3 spans 15 residues. Germline CDR1 SGHVS, CDR2 FQNEAQ. The CDR3: CASLESGRLIYEQYF. The CDR3 nucleotides read TGTGCCAGCCTCGAAAGCGGGAGACTGATCTACGAGCAGTACTTC.

This chain links TRBV28 with TRBJ2-7; 7 bases agree with TRBD1. V lost 6 bases and J lost 5; bases outside the gene matches: 7. The CDR3 extends over 13 amino acids. The germline gives CDR1 MDHEN, CDR2 SYDVKM. The CDR3 region is CASRWTGRDEQYF. The CDR3 nucleotides are TGTGCCAGCAGGTGGACAGGTCGCGACGAGCAGTACTTC.

The rearrangement joins TRBV19 to TRBJ1-1, with D unclear. Trimming pared 6 bases from V and 1 base from J, leaving 9 bases between. From germline, CDR1 is LNHDA and CDR2 SQIVND (reference sequence). This CDR3 comprises 13 residues. The CDR3 region has the DNA TGTGCCAGTAGGCCAGATCCGAACACTGAAGCTTTCTTT. This gives the protein CASRPDPNTEAFF.

V usage is TRBV19 and J usage is TRBJ1-4; 8 bases are a match to TRBD1. The CDR3 totals 14 residues. The V segment lost 3 bases and the J segment 7 bases; nucleotides outside the gene matches: 4. Germline values: CDR1 LNHDA, CDR2 SQIVND (reference sequence). The CDR3, as DNA: TGTGCCAGTAGTATCAGGACAGGGCTTGAAAAACTGTTTTTT. This gives the protein CASSIRTGLEKLFF.

The genes are TRBV5-1 and TRBJ2-3; 7 nucleotides agree with TRBD2. The trim removed 2 bases at V and 5 bases at J, leaving 8 bases unmatched. Germline V lookup: CDR1 SGHRS, CDR2 YFSETQ. The length of the CDR3 is 15 residues. The CDR3 DNA follows: TGCGCCAGCAGCTTTGCGGGAGAAGTCGAAGATACGCAGTATTTT. Translated: CASSFAGEVEDTQYF.

The V call is TRBV6-1, the J call TRBJ2-1, with 9 bases aligning to TRBD1. The CDR3 is 16 residues long. CDR1 is MNHNS, CDR2 SASEGT, per germline. V trimming: 3 bases; J trimming: 4 bases; junction bases outside the gene matches: 7. The CDR3 DNA follows: TGTGCCAGCAGTGAGGACAGGGGACAACTTTACAATGAGCAGTTCTTC. This codes for CASSEDRGQLYNEQFF.

This chain joins TRBV7-3 and TRBJ2-1; D is possibly TRBD2 (5 bases). Germline V gene lookup returns CDR1 SGHTA and CDR2 FQGTGA. V lost 2 bases to trimming and J lost 0 bases, with 14 bases between them. There are 17 residues in the CDR3. CDR3 coding DNA: TGTGCCAGCAGCTTAGATCCAGCGGTTAGCTCCTACAATGAGCAGTTCTTC. This translates into CASSLDPAVSSYNEQFF.

The chain has TRBV28 and TRBJ1-4; TRBD1 might be the D (6 bases). Trimming left V 5 bases short and J 11 bases short, with 12 bases between. Germline CDR1 and CDR2: MDHEN and SYDVKM. CDR3 size: 12 residues. CDR3 loop: CASSRQAEKLFF. DNA for the CDR3: TGTGCCAGCAGTAGACAGGCCGAGAAACTGTTTTTT.

This rearrangement joins TRBV27 to TRBJ1-1; D might be TRBD1 (5 bases). With 6 bases removed from V and 3 bases from J, the gap between germline ends came to 23 bases. CDR3 length equals 17 residues. Germline lookup yields CDR1 MNHEY and CDR2 SMNVEV (reference sequence). The CDR3 reads CASRGLNSDSFHTEAFF. Written as DNA, the CDR3 is TGTGCCAGCAGGGGGCTAAACTCCGACAGTTTTCACACTGAAGCTTTCTTT.

V is TRBV27 and J is TRBJ1-2, with 7 positions matching TRBD1. Germline CDR1 reads MNHEY; CDR2 reads SMNVEV (reference sequence). The CDR3 sequence is 13 residues long. V dropped 7 bases and J dropped 1; count of bases not matched to a gene: 3. CDR3 residues: CASTGQNNYGYTF. The DNA of the CDR3 is TGTGCCAGCACGGGACAGAATAACTATGGCTACACCTTC.

The rearrangement uses TRBV18 and TRBJ2-1; TRBD2 matches at 10 bases. Germline-derived CDR1 and CDR2 are KGHSH and LQKENI. This CDR3 is 16 amino acids long. V was clipped by 3 bases and J by 4 bases; unmatched bases: 6. For the CDR3, the DNA is TGTGCCAGCTCACCTGCAACTAGCGGGATTTACAATGAGCAGTTCTTC. This encodes CASSPATSGIYNEQFF.

The rearrangement links TRBV11-2 to TRBJ2-1, with 11 bases fitting TRBD2. CDR3 size: 15 residues. Germline V gene data show CDR1 as SGHAT and CDR2 as FQNNGV. J was trimmed by 7 bases and V by 2 bases; bases with no gene match: 4. The DNA of the CDR3 is TGTGCCAGCAGCTTAAGACTAGCGGGGAGTAATGAGCAGTTCTTC. Translating it yields CASSLRLAGSNEQFF.

In DNA form, the CDR3 reads TGCGCCAGCAGTGAGTCCCAGGGGACAGGGAACAATCAGCCCCAGCATTTT. It yields the protein CASSESQGTGNNQPQHF. V is TRBV10-2 and J is TRBJ1-5; TRBD1 matches 9 bases. CDR1 and CDR2 from the germline V gene are WSHSY and SAAADI. The CDR3 sequence is 17 residues long. With 0 bases clipped from V and 3 bases from J, the junction kept 6 bases outside the gene matches.

J is TRBJ1-5 and V is TRBV19, with 7 bases fitting TRBD1. The length of the CDR3 is 14 residues. J was trimmed by 5 bases and V by 2 bases; bases with no gene match: 3. Germline assignment: CDR1 LNHDA and CDR2 SQIVND (reference sequence). CDR3 protein: CASSISGQDQPQHF. The CDR3 DNA reads TGTGCCAGTAGTATATCCGGACAGGATCAGCCCCAGCATTTT.

The rearrangement uses TRBV9 and TRBJ2-6, with TRBD1 identical over 7 bases. The CDR3 is 18 amino acids. CDR1 is SGDLS and CDR2 is YYNGEE in the germline V gene. V shed 1 base and J 0 bases; nucleotides not matched to a gene: 7. CDR3 in DNA: TGTGCCAGCAGCGTACCGGGACAGTTTTTCTCTGGGGCCAACGTCCTGACTTTC. It yields the protein CASSVPGQFFSGANVLTF. The variable domain in full, with the rest retrieved from reference TRBV9 and TRBJ2-6, is DSGVTQTPKHLITATGQRVTLRCSPRSGDLSVYWYQQSLDQGLQFLIQYYNGEERAKGNILERFSAQQFPDLHSELNLSSLELGDSALYFCASSVPGQFFSGANVLTFGAGSRLTVL.

The V and J genes are TRBV5-4 and TRBJ1-1, with D uncertain. The CDR3 runs to 15 residues. Per germline, CDR1 SGHNT and CDR2 YYREEE (reference sequence). V was clipped by 0 bases and J by 3 bases, with 12 bases between them. The CDR3 DNA is TGTGCCAGCAGCTTGGGGGCTGCGCGGGACACTGAAGCTTTCTTT. It translates to CASSLGAARDTEAFF.

V and J are TRBV15 and TRBJ2-3; TRBD1 might be the D (9 bases). V was shortened by 5 bases and J by 5 bases, with 35 bases between the two germline ends. This CDR3 comprises 21 residues. Germline V gene lookup returns CDR1 LNHNV and CDR2 YYDKDF (reference sequence). For the CDR3, the DNA is TGTGCCACCAGCTCGTACAGGGGGCGCGGGCTAGCGGGCGCCCAGGGAGATACGCAGTATTTT. Translation gives CATSSYRGRGLAGAQGDTQYF.

This chain connects TRBV7-3 to TRBJ2-1; possible D gene TRBD1, 6 bases. From germline, CDR1 is SGHTA and CDR2 FQGTGA. This CDR3 region has 13 residues. V was pared by 5 bases and J by 7 bases, with 12 bases between. CDR3 amino acids: CASSDGTRNEQFF. CDR3 DNA: TGTGCCAGCAGCGACGGGACAAGGAATGAGCAGTTCTTC.

The chain combines TRBV1 with TRBJ2-7; TRBD2 is taken as the D call from the table, unchecked against the DNA. TRBV1 is a pseudogene segment. This CDR3 has 15 residues. In nucleotides, the CDR3 is TGCACCAGCAGCCAAGAAAACCGGGATACCTACGAGCAGTACTTC. It codes for CTSSQENRDTYEQYF.

J is TRBJ1-1 and V is TRBV6-1; weak D call: TRBD1 (5 bases). The CDR3 is made up of 14 amino acids. Germline values: CDR1 MNHNS, CDR2 SASEGT. The V end was cut by 1 base, the J end by 11 bases, with 17 bases between. The CDR3 DNA is TGTGCCAGCAGTGAAGGGTTGGGGCAGGGTTTGGCTTTCTTT. Residues: CASSEGLGQGLAFF.

The chain links TRBV28 to TRBJ2-7; 12 bases fit TRBD1. The ends lost 5 bases at V and 0 bases at J; junction bases unmatched: 5. The CDR3 loop spans 16 amino acids. Germline CDR1 is MDHEN and CDR2 is SYDVKM. CDR3 region: CASSRDRGLSSYEQYF. Written as DNA, the CDR3 is TGTGCCAGCAGTAGGGACAGGGGGCTTAGCTCCTACGAGCAGTACTTC.

This chain joins TRBV28 and TRBJ2-7; 11 bases agree with TRBD1. Germline values: CDR1 MDHEN, CDR2 SYDVKM. The CDR3 sequence is 14 residues long. V was pared by 7 bases and J by 3 bases, with 5 bases of the junction left unmatched. CDR3 nucleotide sequence: TGTGCCAGCAAACCGGGACAGGGGGTCTACGAGCAGTACTTC. Amino acids: CASKPGQGVYEQYF.

This clone showed up just once. J is TRBJ1-2 and V is TRBV3-1 (or the pseudogene TRBV3-2); maybe TRBD1 (5 bases). V was shortened by 0 bases and J by 6 bases, with 11 bases between the two germline ends. Germline V CDR1 and CDR2: LGHDT, YNNKEL (reference sequence). The CDR3 is made up of 14 amino acids. The CDR3 spells CASSQDGGVHGYTF. CDR3 coding DNA: TGTGCCAGCAGCCAAGACGGGGGGGTCCATGGCTACACCTTC.

V gene TRBV7-9 combines with J gene TRBJ1-1; 7 bases agree with TRBD1. The CDR3 has 15 residues. Germline V gives CDR1 SEHNR, CDR2 FQNEAQ (reference sequence). The V gene end was trimmed by 5 bases and the J gene end by 4 bases; junction bases not matched to a gene: 10. DNA of the CDR3: TGTGCCAGCAGCCAACAGACAGGGTGGGGCACTGAAGCTTTCTTT. Amino acid sequence: CASSQQTGWGTEAFF.

The chain employs TRBV7-9 and TRBJ2-7; D might be TRBD1 (7 bases). The CDR3 contains 14 residues. The V gene's germline CDR1 is SEHNR and CDR2 FQNEAQ (reference sequence). V was clipped by 5 bases and J by 3 bases, with 14 bases between them. Written as DNA, the CDR3 is TGTGCCAGCAGCCCCCGACAGGGAGGCTACGAGCAGTACTTC. Amino acids: CASSPRQGGYEQYF.

On this clone: Other DNA sequences in the sample encode the same CDR3. This chain joins TRBV28 and TRBJ1-2; 8 bases are shared with TRBD1. The V and J ends lost 5 bases and 4 bases, in that order; junction bases with no gene match: 3. The CDR3 has 13 amino acids. Germline CDR1 is MDHEN and CDR2 is SYDVKM. CDR3: CASSRQGLYGYTF. The CDR3 DNA follows: TGTGCCAGCAGTCGACAGGGGCTCTATGGCTACACCTTC.

Only one count was recorded for this clone. This chain links TRBV19 with TRBJ2-3, with D hard to call. The germline V and J ends were trimmed by 4 bases and 4 bases, with 12 bases remaining between them. The CDR3 covers 14 residues. Per the germline V gene, CDR1 is LNHDA and CDR2 is SQIVND (reference sequence). DNA for the CDR3: TGTGCCAGTAGTAGAATTGGAGCACCAGATACGCAGTATTTT. Translation gives CASSRIGAPDTQYF.

The chain links TRBV28 to TRBJ1-2; 10 nucleotides line up with TRBD1. CDR1 and CDR2 from the germline V gene are MDHEN and SYDVKM. The CDR3 extends over 14 amino acids. The V gene end was trimmed by 6 bases and the J gene end by 6 bases; junction bases not matched to a gene: 7. CDR3 nucleotides: TGTGCCAGCAGAACGGAGACAGGGGGCGATGGCTACACCTTC. Translation gives CASRTETGGDGYTF.